The clone carrying this T cell receptor (beta chain) was detected a few times. Its specificity is unknown. The germline gives CDR1 MNHNS, CDR2 SASEGT. V gave up 0 bases and J gave up 3 bases, with 9 bases separating them. CDR3 length: 15 residues. FACS sorted CD4+ or CD8+ T cells into CD45RA+ naive and CD45RO+ memory. Clones were read by immunoSEQ multiplex PCR, and TCRdb kept only the in-frame ones, dropping some. The profile covers tens of thousands of clones, with approximately 86% appearing a single time and around 0.43% taken by the ten largest. These data originate in a study of regulatory dendritic cells for organ transplantation. Findings and limits, study-wide: Regulatory dendritic cells appeared to expand memory CD8+ clones less than mature ones. Naive CD4+ and CD8+ repertoires were highly diverse; memory CD8+ was most oligoclonal. Between individuals, the alloreactive memory CD8+ T cell pool differed considerably.

The chain carries TRBV6-1 and TRBJ1-3; TRBD1 is a possible D gene (6 bases). The TCR originated in a human donor in good health. Sequencing was done on a sample of naive CD8+ T cells from blood. Subset given: CD45RA+ naive T cells. The CDR3, as DNA: TGTGCCAGCAGTGAAGCTTCAGGGGTTGGAAACACCATATATTTT. It encodes CASSEASGVGNTIYF.